Below are 10 T cell receptor beta chains sequenced from a single sample in a study of PD-1 blockade in classical Hodgkin lymphoma. The method was immunoSEQ multiplex PCR; TCRdb's version includes in-frame clones alone and lacks a portion of them. The repertoire includes roughly 50,000 clones, 81% of them detected once, and approximately 15% sits in the top ten. Relapse after autologous stem cell transplantation occurred in every patient, and brentuximab vedotin exposure varied. The sample here was peripheral blood mononuclear cells (PBMCs), taken at baseline. Receptors originate from a human donor with classical Hodgkin lymphoma.

This chain uses TRBV9 with TRBJ2-5; 10 bases fit TRBD2. This CDR3 has 16 residues. After removal of 3 bases from V and 0 bases from J, the junction contained 5 bases not matched to a gene. The germline V gene has CDR1 SGDLS and CDR2 YYNGEE. Here the CDR3 reads CASSEISGRDQETQYF. The CDR3 DNA follows: TGTGCCAGCAGCGAGATAAGCGGGAGGGACCAAGAGACCCAGTACTTC.

This rearrangement joins TRBV19 to TRBJ1-4; a possible D gene is TRBD1 (6 bases). This CDR3 comprises 13 residues. Germline CDR1 reads LNHDA; CDR2 reads SQIVND (reference sequence). V dropped 7 bases and J dropped 7 bases, with 13 bases sitting between them. In nucleotides, the CDR3 is TGTGCCAGTAAAAGGCAGGGGAGTGAAAAACTGTTTTTT. Its protein product is CASKRQGSEKLFF.

This clone was recorded a few times. This chain uses TRBV12-5 with TRBJ2-3; perhaps D is TRBD1 or TRBD2 (5 bases each). The length of the CDR3 is 14 residues. Germline assignment: CDR1 LGHNT and CDR2 FRNRAP. Trimming pared 7 bases from V and 2 bases from J, leaving 13 bases between. CDR3 sequence: CASATGTYTDTQYF. The DNA of the CDR3 is TGTGCTAGTGCCACCGGGACCTACACAGATACGCAGTATTTT. Filled out from reference TRBV12-5 and TRBJ2-3, the complete variable domain reads DARVTQTPRHKVTEMGQEVTMRCQPILGHNTVFWYRQTMMQGLELLAYFRNRAPLDDSGMPKDRFSAEMPDATLATLKIQPSEPRDSAVYFCASATGTYTDTQYFGPGTRLTVL.

The chain combines TRBV30 with TRBJ1-2; D gene ambiguous. CDR3 size: 13 residues. In germline, CDR1 is GTSNPN, CDR2 SVGIG (reference sequence). V dropped 0 bases and J dropped 7 bases, with 12 bases sitting between them. CDR3 protein: CAWSVREASGYTF. The DNA of the CDR3 is TGTGCCTGGAGTGTAAGGGAGGCATCTGGCTACACCTTC.

This chain connects TRBV6-5 to TRBJ1-1, with D hard to call. Germline CDR1 and CDR2: MNHEY and SVGAGI. Trimming took off 2 bases at V and 6 bases at J, with 13 bases between the two ends. The CDR3 spans 14 residues. The CDR3 reads CASSYGLERAEAFF. CDR3 sequence (DNA): TGTGCCAGCAGTTACGGCCTAGAAAGGGCTGAAGCTTTCTTT.

This rearrangement joins TRBV6-5 to TRBJ2-2; D remains unclear. The CDR3 extends over 13 amino acids. V lost 4 bases and J lost 6, with 9 bases in between. Germline V gene lookup returns CDR1 MNHEY and CDR2 SVGAGI. CDR3 protein: CASSLEAPGELFF. Written as DNA, the CDR3 is TGTGCCAGCAGTTTAGAAGCGCCCGGGGAGCTGTTTTTT.

The chain combines TRBV9 with TRBJ1-3; D is uncertain. Germline-derived CDR1 and CDR2 are SGDLS and YYNGEE. This CDR3 contains 14 residues. Deletions cut 3 bases from V and 1 base from J, with 8 bases between. CDR3 in amino acids: CASSEGLSGNTIYF. The CDR3 DNA reads TGTGCCAGCAGCGAAGGGCTTTCTGGAAACACCATATATTTT.

The DNA for the CDR3 is TGTGCCAGCAGCCTTGGGACGGTTTTCTCCTACGAGCAGTACTTC. It yields the protein CASSLGTVFSYEQYF. This chain connects TRBV11-3 to TRBJ2-7, with D tentatively TRBD1 or TRBD2 (5 bases each). This CDR3 region has 15 residues. The V and J ends lost 5 bases and 0 bases respectively, with 14 bases between them. Per germline, CDR1 SGHNT and CDR2 YENEEA.

This clone turned up a few times. This chain joins TRBV10-3 and TRBJ1-2, with a possible D match to TRBD1 (6 bases). CDR3 size: 21 residues. V gave up 3 bases and J gave up 4 bases, with 33 bases separating them. Germline-derived CDR1 and CDR2 are ENHRY and SYGVKD. CDR3 coding DNA: TGTGCCATCAGTGACCCGCTCGGACAGTCGAGTCCCCGCGACTCGGCCTATGGCTACACCTTC. Translation gives CAISDPLGQSSPRDSAYGYTF.

This chain joins TRBV9 and TRBJ2-7; 9 bases agree with TRBD2. Trimming at V came to 0 bases and at J to 5 bases, leaving 6 bases not matched to a gene. Germline V CDR1 and CDR2: SGDLS, YYNGEE. This CDR3 is built from 15 residues. CDR3 sequence (DNA): TGTGCCAGCAGCGTAGTCCCTAGCGGGAACAACGAGCAGTACTTC. It specifies CASSVVPSGNNEQYF.